The clone carrying this T cell receptor (beta chain) was counted a few times. This sample is drawn from a study of blood T cells in healthy people across ages. For the second PCR, which ran for about 6 to 11 cycles, a sample-barcoded 5' primer and a J-beta primer mix were used. TCRdb ran MiXCR on the 5' RACE reads and lists one entry per CDR3 protein. The sample lists more than 900,000 distinct CDR3 sequences, under 30% occurring once. The length of the CDR3 is 13 residues. V lost 1 base, J lost 5 bases, and 11 bases lay in between. From germline, CDR1 is SQVTM and CDR2 ANQGSEA. These data are also associated with another study on T cells of mothers and their children.

Sequenced material: blood. This TCR was recovered from a girl between 2 and 10 years old in good health. The chain employs TRBV29-1 and TRBJ1-1; possibly TRBD1 for D (5 bases). The CDR3: CSVEGGSETEAFF. In DNA, the CDR3 is TGCAGCGTTGAAGGGGGCTCGGAAACTGAAGCTTTCTTT. Combining the CDR3 with reference TRBV29-1 and TRBJ1-1 gives the whole variable domain SAVISQKPSRDICQRGTSLTIQCQVDSQVTMMFWYRQQPGQSLTLIATANQGSEATYESGFVIDKFPISRPNLTFSTLTVSNMSPEDSSIYLCSVEGGSETEAFFGQGTRLTVV.